This T cell receptor beta chain was observed in a study of blood T cell repertoires in COVID-19. The CDR3 runs to 15 residues. V was clipped by 4 bases and J by 1 base; unmatched bases: 5. Germline CDR1 is SGHRS and CDR2 is YFSETQ. Repertoires were generated with immunoSEQ multiplex PCR, while TCRdb's copy carries only in-frame clones and drops some. The sample carries about 140,000 clones, around 83% recorded once. V gene TRBV5-1 combines with J gene TRBJ2-1; TRBD2 matches 7 bases. The TCR originated in a human donor in a cohort sampled during active COVID-19. The sample consisted of peripheral blood. The CDR3 loop reads CASSPAGTSYNEQFF. The CDR3 nucleotides read TGCGCCAGCAGCCCAGCGGGAACTTCCTACAATGAGCAGTTCTTC.